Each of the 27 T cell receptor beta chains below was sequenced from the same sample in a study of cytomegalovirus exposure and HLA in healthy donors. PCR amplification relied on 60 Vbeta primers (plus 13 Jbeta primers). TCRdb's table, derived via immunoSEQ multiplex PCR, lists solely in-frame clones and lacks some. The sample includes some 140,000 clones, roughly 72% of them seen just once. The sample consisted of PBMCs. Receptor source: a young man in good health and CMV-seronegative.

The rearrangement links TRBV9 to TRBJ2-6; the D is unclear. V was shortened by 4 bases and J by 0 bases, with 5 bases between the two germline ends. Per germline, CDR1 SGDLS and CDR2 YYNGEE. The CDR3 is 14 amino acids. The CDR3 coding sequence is TGTGCCAGCAGCCCCCACTCTGGGGCCAACGTCCTGACTTTC. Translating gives CASSPHSGANVLTF.

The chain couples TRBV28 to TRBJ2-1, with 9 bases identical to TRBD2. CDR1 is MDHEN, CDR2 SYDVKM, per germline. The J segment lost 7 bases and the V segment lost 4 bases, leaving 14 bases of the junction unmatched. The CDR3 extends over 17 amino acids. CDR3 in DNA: TGTGCCAGCAGTTCCCATGCGGGGGGGCCTGAAGGGAATGAGCAGTTCTTC. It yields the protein CASSSHAGGPEGNEQFF. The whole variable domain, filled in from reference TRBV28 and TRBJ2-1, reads DVKVTQSSRYLVKRTGEKVFLECVQDMDHENMFWYRQDPGLGLRLIYFSYDVKMKEKGDIPEGYSVSREKKERFSLILESASTNQTSMYLCASSSHAGGPEGNEQFFGPGTRLTVL.

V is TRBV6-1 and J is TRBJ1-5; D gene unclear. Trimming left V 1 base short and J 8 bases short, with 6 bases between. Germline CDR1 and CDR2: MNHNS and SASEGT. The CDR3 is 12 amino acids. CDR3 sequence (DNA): TGTGCCAGCAGTGAAGGGCGGAAGCCCCAGCATTTT. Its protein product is CASSEGRKPQHF.

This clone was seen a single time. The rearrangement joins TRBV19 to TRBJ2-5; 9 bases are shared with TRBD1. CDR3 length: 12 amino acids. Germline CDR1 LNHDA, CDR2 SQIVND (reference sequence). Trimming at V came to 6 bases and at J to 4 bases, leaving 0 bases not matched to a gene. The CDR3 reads CASRTGGETQYF. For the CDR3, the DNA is TGTGCCAGTAGGACAGGGGGAGAGACCCAGTACTTC.

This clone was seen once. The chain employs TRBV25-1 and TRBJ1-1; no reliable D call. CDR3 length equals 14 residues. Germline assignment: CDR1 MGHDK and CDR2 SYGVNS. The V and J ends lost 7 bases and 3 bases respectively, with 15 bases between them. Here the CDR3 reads CASKTTAADTEAFF. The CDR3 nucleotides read TGTGCCAGCAAGACGACGGCCGCGGACACTGAAGCTTTCTTT.

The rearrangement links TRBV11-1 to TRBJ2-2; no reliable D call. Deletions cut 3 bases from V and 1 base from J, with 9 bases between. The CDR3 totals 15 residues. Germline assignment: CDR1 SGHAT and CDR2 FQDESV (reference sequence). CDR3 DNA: TGTGCCAGCAGCTTGTACGCAGTGAACACCGGGGAGCTGTTTTTT. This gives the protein CASSLYAVNTGELFF.

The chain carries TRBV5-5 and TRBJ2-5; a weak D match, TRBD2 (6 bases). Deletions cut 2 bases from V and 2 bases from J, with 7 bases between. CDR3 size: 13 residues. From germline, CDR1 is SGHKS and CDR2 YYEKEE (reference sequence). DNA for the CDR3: TGTGCCAGCAGCTTAGGGACTCAAGAGACCCAGTACTTC. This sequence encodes CASSLGTQETQYF.

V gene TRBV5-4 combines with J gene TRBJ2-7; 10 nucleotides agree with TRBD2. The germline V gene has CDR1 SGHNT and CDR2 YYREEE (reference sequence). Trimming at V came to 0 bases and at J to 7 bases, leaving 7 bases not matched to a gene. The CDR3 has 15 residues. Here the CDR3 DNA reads TGTGCCAGCAGCTTGGAGAGCGGGGGGGCAGGAGAGCAGTACTTC. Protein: CASSLESGGAGEQYF.

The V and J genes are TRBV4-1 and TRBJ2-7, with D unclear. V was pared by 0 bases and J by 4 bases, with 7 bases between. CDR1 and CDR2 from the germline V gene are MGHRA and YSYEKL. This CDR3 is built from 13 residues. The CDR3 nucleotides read TGCGCCAGCAGCCAAGATTCCGTTTACGAGCAGTACTTC. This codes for CASSQDSVYEQYF.

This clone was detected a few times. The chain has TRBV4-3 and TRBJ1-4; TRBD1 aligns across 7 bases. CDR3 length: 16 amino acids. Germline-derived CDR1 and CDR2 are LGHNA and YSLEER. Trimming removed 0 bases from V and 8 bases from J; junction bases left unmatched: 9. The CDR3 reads CASSQDVTGAREKLFF. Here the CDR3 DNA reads TGCGCCAGCAGCCAAGATGTAACAGGGGCCAGGGAAAAACTGTTTTTT.

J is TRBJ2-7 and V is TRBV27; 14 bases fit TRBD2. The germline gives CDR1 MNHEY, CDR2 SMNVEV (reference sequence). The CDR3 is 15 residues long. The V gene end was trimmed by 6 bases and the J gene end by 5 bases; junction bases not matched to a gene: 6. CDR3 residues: CASRRGTSGGNEQYF. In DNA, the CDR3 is TGTGCCAGCAGGAGAGGGACTAGCGGGGGAAACGAGCAGTACTTC.

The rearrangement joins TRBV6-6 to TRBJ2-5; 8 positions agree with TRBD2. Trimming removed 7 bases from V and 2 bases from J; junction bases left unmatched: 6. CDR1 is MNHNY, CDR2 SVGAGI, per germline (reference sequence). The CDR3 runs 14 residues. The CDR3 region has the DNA TGTGCCAGCATGCGAGCGGGAGTTCAAGAGACCCAGTACTTC. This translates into CASMRAGVQETQYF.

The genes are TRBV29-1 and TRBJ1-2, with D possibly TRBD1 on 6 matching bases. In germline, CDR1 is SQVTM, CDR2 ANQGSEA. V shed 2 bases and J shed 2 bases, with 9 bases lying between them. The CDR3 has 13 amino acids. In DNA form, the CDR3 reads TGCAGCGTTGAAAAGGGGGACAACTATGGCTACACCTTC. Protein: CSVEKGDNYGYTF.

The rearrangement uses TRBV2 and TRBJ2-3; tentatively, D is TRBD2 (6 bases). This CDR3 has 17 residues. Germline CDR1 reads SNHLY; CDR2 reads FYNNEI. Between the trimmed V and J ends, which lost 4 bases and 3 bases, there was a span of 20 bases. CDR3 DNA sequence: TGTGCCAGCAGTGGAATGATGTTCGGGGGTCCGACAGATACGCAGTATTTT. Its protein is CASSGMMFGGPTDTQYF.

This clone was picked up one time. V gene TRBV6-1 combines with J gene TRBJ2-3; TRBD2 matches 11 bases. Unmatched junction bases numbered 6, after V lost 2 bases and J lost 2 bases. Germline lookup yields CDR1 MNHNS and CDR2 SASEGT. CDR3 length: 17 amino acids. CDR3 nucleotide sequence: TGTGCCAGCAGTGAATTGACGACTAGCGGGGTCACAGATACGCAGTATTTT. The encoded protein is CASSELTTSGVTDTQYF.

CDR3 in amino acids: CASSLQGLSKETQYF. The CDR3 DNA follows: TGCGCCAGCAGCTTGCAGGGGCTATCGAAGGAGACCCAGTACTTC. This chain uses TRBV5-1 with TRBJ2-5; the D gene is possibly TRBD1 (6 bases). Germline V gene lookup returns CDR1 SGHRS and CDR2 YFSETQ. V was pared by 1 base and J by 5 bases, with 15 bases between. The CDR3 consists of 15 residues.

CDR3 amino acids: CASSYSKGHYTEAFF. Written as DNA, the CDR3 is TGTGCCAGCAGTTACTCAAAGGGACATTACACTGAAGCTTTCTTT. The chain combines TRBV6-5 with TRBJ1-1, with D perhaps TRBD1 (6 bases). Germline values: CDR1 MNHEY, CDR2 SVGAGI. V lost 0 bases and J lost 3, with 11 bases in between. CDR3 length equals 15 residues.

Here the CDR3 DNA reads TGTGCCACCGGGGCAGGGGGCTATGGCTACACCTTC. This translates into CATGAGGYGYTF. The chain has TRBV6-6 and TRBJ1-2; 7 nucleotides match TRBD1. In germline, CDR1 is MNHNY, CDR2 SVGAGI (reference sequence). With 10 bases clipped from V and 4 bases from J, the junction kept 6 bases outside the gene matches. The CDR3 contains 12 residues.

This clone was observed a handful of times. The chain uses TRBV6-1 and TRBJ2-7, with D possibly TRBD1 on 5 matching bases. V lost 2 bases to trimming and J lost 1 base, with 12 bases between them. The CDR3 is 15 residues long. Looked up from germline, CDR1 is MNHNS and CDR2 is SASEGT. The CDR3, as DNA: TGTGCCAGCAGTGAACCTGTGACAGTTTCCTACGAGCAGTACTTC. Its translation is CASSEPVTVSYEQYF.

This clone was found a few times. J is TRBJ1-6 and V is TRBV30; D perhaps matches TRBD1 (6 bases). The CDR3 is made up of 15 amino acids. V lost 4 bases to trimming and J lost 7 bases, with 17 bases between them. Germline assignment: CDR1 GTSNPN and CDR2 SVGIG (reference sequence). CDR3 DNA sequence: TGTGCCTGGAATAAAGGGGGGGGGCTCAATTCACCCCTCCACTTT. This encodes CAWNKGGGLNSPLHF.

For the CDR3, the DNA is TGTGCCTGGAGTGTACTCGCTAGCGGGGGGCCGCATGAGCAGTTCTTC. Amino acids: CAWSVLASGGPHEQFF. The chain is built from TRBV30 and TRBJ2-1; TRBD2 aligns across 11 bases. CDR1 is GTSNPN and CDR2 is SVGIG in the germline V gene (reference sequence). The CDR3 extends over 16 amino acids. The V segment lost 0 bases and the J segment 8 bases; nucleotides outside the gene matches: 9.

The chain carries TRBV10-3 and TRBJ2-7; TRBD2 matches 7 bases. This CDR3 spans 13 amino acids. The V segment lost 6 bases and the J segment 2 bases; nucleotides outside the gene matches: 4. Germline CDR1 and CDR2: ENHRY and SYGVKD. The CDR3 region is CAIRWGGAYEQYF. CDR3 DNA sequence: TGTGCCATCAGGTGGGGGGGGGCCTACGAGCAGTACTTC.

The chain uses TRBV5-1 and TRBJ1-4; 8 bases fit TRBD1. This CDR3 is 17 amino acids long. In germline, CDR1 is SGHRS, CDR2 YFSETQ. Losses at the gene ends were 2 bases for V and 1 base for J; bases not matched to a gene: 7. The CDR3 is CASSFIGQGGTNEKLFF. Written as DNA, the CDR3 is TGCGCCAGCAGCTTCATTGGACAGGGCGGAACTAATGAAAAACTGTTTTTT.

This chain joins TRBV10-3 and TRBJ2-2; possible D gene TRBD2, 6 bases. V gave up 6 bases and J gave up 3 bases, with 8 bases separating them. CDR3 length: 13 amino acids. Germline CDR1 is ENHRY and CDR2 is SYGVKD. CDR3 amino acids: CAIRREDTGELFF. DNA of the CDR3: TGTGCCATCAGAAGGGAGGACACCGGGGAGCTGTTTTTT.

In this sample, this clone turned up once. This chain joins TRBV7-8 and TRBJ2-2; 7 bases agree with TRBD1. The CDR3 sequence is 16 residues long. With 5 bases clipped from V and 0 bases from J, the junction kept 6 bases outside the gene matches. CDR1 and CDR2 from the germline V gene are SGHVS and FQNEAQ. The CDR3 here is CASSAPGQTNTGELFF. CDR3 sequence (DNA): TGTGCCAGCAGCGCACCGGGACAGACGAACACCGGGGAGCTGTTTTTT.

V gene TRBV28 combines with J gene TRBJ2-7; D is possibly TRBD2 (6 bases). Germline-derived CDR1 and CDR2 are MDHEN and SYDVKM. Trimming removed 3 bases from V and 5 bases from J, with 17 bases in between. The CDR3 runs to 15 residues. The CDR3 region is CASSFSQGGVDEQYF. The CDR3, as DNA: TGTGCCAGCAGTTTTTCCCAAGGAGGGGTGGACGAGCAGTACTTC.

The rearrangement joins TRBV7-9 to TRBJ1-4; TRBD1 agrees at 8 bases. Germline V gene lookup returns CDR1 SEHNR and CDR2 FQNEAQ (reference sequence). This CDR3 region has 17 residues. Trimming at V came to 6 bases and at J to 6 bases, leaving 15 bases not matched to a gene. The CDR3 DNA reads TGTGCCAGCAGTCCCCAGTTTCCGGGACAGGAACATGAAAAACTGTTTTTT. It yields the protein CASSPQFPGQEHEKLFF.